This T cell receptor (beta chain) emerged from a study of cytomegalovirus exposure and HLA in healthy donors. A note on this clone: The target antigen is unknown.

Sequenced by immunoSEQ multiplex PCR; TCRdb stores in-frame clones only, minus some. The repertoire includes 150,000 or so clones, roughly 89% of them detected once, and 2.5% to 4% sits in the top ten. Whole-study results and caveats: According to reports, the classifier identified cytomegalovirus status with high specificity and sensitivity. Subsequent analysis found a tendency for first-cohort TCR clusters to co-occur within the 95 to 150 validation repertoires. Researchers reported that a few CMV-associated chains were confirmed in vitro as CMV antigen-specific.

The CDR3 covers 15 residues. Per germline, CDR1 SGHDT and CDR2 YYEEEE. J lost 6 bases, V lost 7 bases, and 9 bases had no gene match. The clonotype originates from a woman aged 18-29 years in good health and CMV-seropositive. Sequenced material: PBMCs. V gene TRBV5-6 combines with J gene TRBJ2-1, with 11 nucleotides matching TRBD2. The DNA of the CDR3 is TGTGCCAGCCACATAGCGGGAGGGCCGGTCAATGAGCAGTTCTTC. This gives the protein CASHIAGGPVNEQFF.